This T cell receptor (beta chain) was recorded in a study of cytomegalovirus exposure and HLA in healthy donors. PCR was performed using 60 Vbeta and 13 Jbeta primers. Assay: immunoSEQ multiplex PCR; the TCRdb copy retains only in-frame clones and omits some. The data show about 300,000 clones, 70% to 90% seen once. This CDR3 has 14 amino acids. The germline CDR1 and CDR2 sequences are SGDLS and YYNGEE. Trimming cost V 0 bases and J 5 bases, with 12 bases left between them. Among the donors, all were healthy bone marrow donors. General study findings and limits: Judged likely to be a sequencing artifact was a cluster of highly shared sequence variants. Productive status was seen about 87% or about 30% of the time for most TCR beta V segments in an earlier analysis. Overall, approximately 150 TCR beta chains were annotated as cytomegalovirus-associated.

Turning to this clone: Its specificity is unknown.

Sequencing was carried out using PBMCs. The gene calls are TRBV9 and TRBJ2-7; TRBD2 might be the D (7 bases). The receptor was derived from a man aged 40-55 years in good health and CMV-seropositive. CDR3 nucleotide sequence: TGTGCCAGCAGCGTAGTAGGGGGGGCCGACGAGCAGTACTTC. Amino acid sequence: CASSVVGGADEQYF.